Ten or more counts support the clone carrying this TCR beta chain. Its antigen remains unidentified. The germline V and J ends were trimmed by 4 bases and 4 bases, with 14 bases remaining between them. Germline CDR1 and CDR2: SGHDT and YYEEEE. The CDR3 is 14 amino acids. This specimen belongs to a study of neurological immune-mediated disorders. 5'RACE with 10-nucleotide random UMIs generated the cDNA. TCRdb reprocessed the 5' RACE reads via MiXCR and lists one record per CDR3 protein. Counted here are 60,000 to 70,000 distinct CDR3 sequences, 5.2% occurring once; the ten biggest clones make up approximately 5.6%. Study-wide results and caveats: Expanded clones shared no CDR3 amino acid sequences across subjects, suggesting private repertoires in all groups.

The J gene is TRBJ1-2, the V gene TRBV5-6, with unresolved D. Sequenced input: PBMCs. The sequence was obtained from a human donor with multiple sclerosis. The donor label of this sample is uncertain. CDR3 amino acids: CASSPPTGFYGYTF. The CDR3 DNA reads TGTGCCAGCAGCCCTCCTACTGGGTTCTATGGCTACACCTTC.